This TCR beta chain is drawn from a study of cytomegalovirus exposure and HLA in healthy donors. Notes on the study in general: A prior analysis recorded that most TCR beta V segments were productive about 87% or about 30% of the time.

The PCR ran on 60 Vbeta and 13 Jbeta primers. The repertoire was sequenced with immunoSEQ multiplex PCR; TCRdb's copy has only in-frame clones and lacks some. This table holds 130,000 to 150,000 clones, around 80% found once. Turning to this clone: Its antigen is undetermined.

Germline trimming cut 1 base from V and 1 base from J; bases unmatched to any gene: 1. The CDR3 has 17 residues. Germline V gene data show CDR1 as SGHTA and CDR2 as FQGNSA. The source is a man aged 40-49 years in good health and CMV-seropositive. The sample comprised PBMCs. The rearrangement links TRBV7-2 to TRBJ2-2; 12 bases are a match to TRBD2. CDR3 coding DNA: TGTGCCAGCAGCTTAGGGGGACTAGCGGGGAACACCGGGGAGCTGTTTTTT. It encodes CASSLGGLAGNTGELFF.